This T cell receptor (beta chain) was captured by sequencing in a study of PD-L1 blockade in urothelial cancer. Study-wide context: The patients first took atezolizumab around 2014, receiving 1,200 mg intravenously every 3 weeks. Study-level points and caveats: Larger 3-week expansion of tumor-associated blood clones was seen in durable-benefit patients.

Sequencing was performed with immunoSEQ multiplex PCR; in TCRdb, only in-frame clones are kept and a portion is missing. The sample yields 50,000 or so clones, roughly 80% seen once. Notes on this clone: Its cognate antigen is unknown.

Time point specified: pretreatment peripheral blood. The patients' disease, urothelial carcinoma, was locally advanced or metastatic. Between 1 and 8 samples per patient were obtained, pretreatment and on-treatment. Germline V CDR1 and CDR2: SQVTM, ANQGSEA. V was cut by 4 bases and J by 0 bases, with 12 bases left in between. This CDR3 has 14 amino acids. The V call is TRBV29-1, the J call TRBJ1-2; maybe TRBD1 (5 bases). The sequence derives from a man between 50 and 59 years old with urothelial cancer. This material consisted of PBMCs, taken around atezolizumab (anti-PD-L1) treatment. CDR3 protein: CSVVEGNPNYGYTF. CDR3 DNA sequence: TGCAGCGTTGTGGAGGGGAACCCTAACTATGGCTACACCTTC.